A selection of T cell receptor beta chains follows, all from one sample in a study of blood T cell repertoires in COVID-19. Assay: immunoSEQ multiplex PCR; the TCRdb copy retains only in-frame clones and omits some. This table has around 140,000 clones, roughly 80% appearing once. The sample comprised peripheral blood. Receptors were obtained from a woman in her forties or fifties with active or convalescent COVID-19. The CDR3 runs from the conserved cysteine through the conserved F or W. A D gene is named only where the DNA matches it firmly. Clone size, where shown, is once, few, many, or a class for clones that have expanded.

clone_size d_call j_call v_call cdr3_aa cdr3_nt
- - TRBJ2-1 TRBV7-6 CASSFGGAYSNRYNEQFF TGTGCCAGCAGCTTTGGGGGGGCCTATAGTAACCGGTACAATGAGCAGTTCTTC
- TRBD1 TRBJ1-2 TRBV6-6 CASSLQGANYGYTF TGTGCCAGCAGTTTACAGGGGGCTAACTATGGCTACACCTTC
- - TRBJ1-1 TRBV7-3 CASSLGGSVTAFF TGTGCCAGCAGCTTAGGGGGCAGTGTGACAGCTTTCTTT
- TRBD2 TRBJ2-1 TRBV4-2 CASSQEWLAGVNEQFF TGTGCCAGCAGCCAAGAATGGCTAGCGGGAGTAAATGAGCAGTTCTTC
- TRBD1 TRBJ2-3 TRBV7-2 CASSTRTGGEDTQYF TGTGCCAGCAGCACCCGGACAGGGGGGGAAGATACGCAGTATTTT
- TRBD1 TRBJ2-5 TRBV5-1 CASSLEGTGRWETQYF TGCGCCAGCAGCTTGGAAGGGACAGGGAGATGGGAGACCCAGTACTTC
- TRBD1 TRBJ1-1 TRBV6-2/TRBV6-3 CASSYGQGAEAFF TGTGCCAGCAGTTACGGACAGGGCGCTGAAGCTTTCTTT
- - TRBJ2-5 TRBV7-2 CASSPPYGVNTQETQYF TGTGCCAGCAGCCCTCCGTACGGGGTGAACACCCAAGAGACCCAGTACTTC
few - TRBJ1-1 TRBV6-2/TRBV6-3 CASTPSEAFF TGTGCCAGCACCCCGAGCGAAGCTTTCTTT
- TRBD1 TRBJ1-2 TRBV29-1 CSDRRQGNRYTF TGCAGCGACAGGAGACAGGGCAATCGCTACACCTTC
few TRBD2 TRBJ2-3 TRBV14 CASSHRTSGDLTDTQYF TGTGCCAGCAGCCACAGGACTAGCGGGGACCTCACAGATACGCAGTATTTT
- - TRBJ2-3 TRBV12-3/TRBV12-4 CASSLSPRQYF TGTGCCAGCAGTTTGAGCCCGAGGCAGTATTTT
- - TRBJ2-7 TRBV7-8 CASSLGRTRGAYEQYF TGTGCCAGCAGCTTAGGAAGAACCAGGGGCGCTTACGAGCAGTACTTC
- TRBD1 TRBJ1-2 TRBV27 CASRGQGGGYTF TGTGCCAGCAGGGGACAGGGTGGAGGCTACACCTTC
- - TRBJ2-6 TRBV7-9 CASSLVGGRGANVLTF TGTGCCAGCAGCTTAGTAGGAGGTCGAGGGGCCAACGTCCTGACTTTC
- TRBD1 TRBJ2-5 TRBV6-5 CASSTGVGSRETQYF TGTGCCAGCAGTACAGGGGTTGGATCGCGAGAGACCCAGTACTTC
- TRBD2 TRBJ2-1 TRBV19 CASSSGRAPYNEQFF TGTGCCAGTAGTAGCGGGAGGGCCCCCTACAATGAGCAGTTCTTC
- TRBD2 TRBJ2-2 TRBV7-2 CASSLYASGGTRTGELFF TGTGCCAGCAGCTTATACGCTAGCGGGGGGACTCGGACCGGGGAGCTGTTTTTT
once - TRBJ2-7 TRBV20-1 CSASDRERAYEQYF TGCAGTGCTAGTGACCGGGAGAGGGCCTACGAGCAGTACTTC
- TRBD1 TRBJ1-5 TRBV7-2 CASSPHATGTGNQPQHF TGTGCCAGCAGCCCTCACGCTACCGGGACAGGGAATCAGCCCCAGCATTTT
few TRBD2 TRBJ2-2 TRBV7-2 CASSFTSGATGELFF TGTGCCAGCAGCTTTACTAGCGGGGCCACCGGGGAGCTGTTTTTT
- - TRBJ1-2 TRBV5-8 CASSLARGQLYGYTF TGTGCCAGCAGCTTGGCCCGAGGGCAGCTCTATGGCTACACCTTC
few TRBD2 TRBJ2-7 TRBV3-1/TRBV3-2 CASEGTSVHEQYF TGTGCCAGCGAAGGGACTAGCGTCCACGAGCAGTACTTC
- - TRBJ2-3 TRBV12-3/TRBV12-4 CASSLNGDTQYF TGTGCCAGCAGTTTAAACGGGGATACGCAGTATTTT
many TRBD2 TRBJ2-1 TRBV7-2 CASSSYGLAGGEQFF TGTGCCAGCAGCTCCTATGGACTAGCGGGAGGCGAGCAGTTCTTC
- - TRBJ2-7 TRBV7-9 CASSWERGSYEQYF TGTGCCAGCAGCTGGGAAAGGGGCTCCTACGAGCAGTACTTC
- - TRBJ1-1 TRBV5-6 CASSLVRELAEAFF TGTGCCAGCAGCTTGGTCCGGGAGCTCGCTGAAGCTTTCTTT
- TRBD2 TRBJ2-1 TRBV5-1 CASSMTSGSVVNEQFF TGCGCCAGCAGCATGACTAGCGGGAGCGTGGTCAATGAGCAGTTCTTC
- TRBD1 TRBJ1-2 TRBV28 CASIPRQGRYYGYTF TGTGCCAGCATCCCACGACAGGGACGTTACTATGGCTACACCTTC
once TRBD1 TRBJ1-2 TRBV10-3 CAISDGRGNYGYTF TGTGCCATCAGTGACGGCAGGGGGAACTATGGCTACACCTTC
- - TRBJ2-1 TRBV12-3/TRBV12-4 CASSLLASWGQFF TGTGCCAGCAGTTTGCTAGCGTCGTGGGGACAGTTCTTC
- - TRBJ1-4 TRBV5-1 CASSLSWGGTNEKLFF TGCGCCAGCAGCTTGAGTTGGGGAGGGACTAATGAAAAACTGTTTTTT
- - TRBJ2-2 TRBV2 CASSAVRLGTGELFF TGTGCCAGCAGTGCCGTCCGACTCGGCACCGGGGAGCTGTTTTTT
few TRBD1 TRBJ2-5 TRBV13 CASSRAGQGRETQYF TGTGCCAGCAGCCGGGCCGGACAGGGGAGGGAGACCCAGTACTTC
few - TRBJ1-5 TRBV2 CASGPINQPQHF TGTGCCAGCGGCCCAATTAATCAGCCCCAGCATTTT
- - TRBJ1-3 TRBV6-2/TRBV6-3 CASSYQRTGPGNTIYF TGTGCCAGCAGTTACCAGCGGACCGGCCCTGGAAACACCATATATTTT
- TRBD1 TRBJ1-6 TRBV5-1 CASSLETGLDSPLHF TGCGCCAGCAGCTTGGAGACAGGGTTGGATTCACCCCTCCACTTT
- - TRBJ2-3 TRBV19 CATKREFSTDTQYF TGTGCCACCAAGAGGGAATTTAGCACAGATACGCAGTATTTT
- TRBD1 TRBJ1-2 TRBV3-1/TRBV3-2 CASSPSNRGIYGYTF TGTGCCAGCAGCCCATCGAACAGGGGAATCTATGGCTACACCTTC
- TRBD2 TRBJ2-1 TRBV6-5 CATRGDGNYNEQFF TGTGCCACACGGGGGGACGGCAACTACAATGAGCAGTTCTTC
- - TRBJ1-2 TRBV19 CASKVGRSNYGYTF TGTGCCAGTAAAGTAGGCAGGTCCAACTATGGCTACACCTTC
- - TRBJ1-1 TRBV7-9 CASSLESQNTEAFF TGTGCCAGCAGCTTAGAGAGTCAGAACACTGAAGCTTTCTTT
- - TRBJ1-1 TRBV18 CASSPAGFHTEAFF TGTGCCAGCTCACCAGCAGGGTTTCACACTGAAGCTTTCTTT
- TRBD2 TRBJ2-2 TRBV28 CASSRTSGIRGTGELFF TGTGCCAGCAGCAGGACTAGCGGGATCAGGGGCACCGGGGAGCTGTTTTTT
once - TRBJ1-2 TRBV20-1 CSAGGDGYTF TGCAGTGCCGGGGGGGATGGCTACACCTTC
- - TRBJ2-3 TRBV13 CASSPQPRDGISTDTQYF TGTGCCAGCAGCCCCCAACCGCGGGACGGGATAAGCACAGATACGCAGTATTTT
- TRBD1 TRBJ1-1 TRBV6-5 CASSDRGYAEAFF TGTGCCAGCAGCGACAGGGGGTACGCTGAAGCTTTCTTT
- - TRBJ1-1 TRBV5-1 CASSVTSGVSGAEAFF TGCGCCAGCAGCGTGACCTCAGGGGTCTCAGGTGCTGAAGCTTTCTTT
- - TRBJ2-1 TRBV7-6 CASSLNGLALTRYNEQFF TGTGCCAGCAGCTTAAACGGACTTGCCTTAACCCGTTACAATGAGCAGTTCTTC
- - TRBJ1-2 TRBV5-6 CASSPDLEANYGYTF TGTGCCAGCAGCCCTGACTTGGAAGCTAACTATGGCTACACCTTC
- TRBD2 TRBJ2-1 TRBV3-1/TRBV3-2 CAPAGGYYYNEQFF TGTGCCCCGGCGGGGGGGTATTATTACAATGAGCAGTTCTTC
- TRBD2 TRBJ2-2 TRBV15 CATSRAGAGGPGAGELFF TGTGCCACCAGCAGAGCGGGAGCGGGAGGGCCCGGGGCCGGGGAGCTGTTTTTT
- - TRBJ2-5 TRBV7-8 CASSLGASVVETQYF TGTGCCAGCAGCTTAGGGGCTAGCGTGGTAGAGACCCAGTACTTC